This TCR beta chain was documented in a study of T cell repertoires in cytomegalovirus infection. Study-wide context: Shared public TCR beta signatures pointed to both CMV infection and a matching HLA type. Findings and caveats of the study: HLA-C-restricted, CMV-specific TCR beta clonotypes were dominant ex vivo.

TCRdb re-analysed the reads in MiXCR, keeping a single row per CDR3 protein. In the table there are roughly 630,000 distinct CDR3 sequences, 24% of which are singletons. The CDR3 spans 15 residues. Losses at the gene ends were 3 bases for V and 2 bases for J; bases not matched to a gene: 6. Concerning this clonotype itself: Its antigen remains unknown.

This chain uses TRBV12-3 or TRBV12-4 with TRBJ2-5; 7 nucleotides line up with TRBD1. This TCR came from a human donor in good health (CMV status not recorded). Some clones in this sample may be carry-over from other donors' samples. The sample comprised CD8+ T cells from PBMCs. The CDR3 spells CASSFEGAWQETQYF. In DNA, the CDR3 is TGTGCCAGCAGTTTTGAGGGGGCATGGCAAGAGACCCAGTACTTC.